This is a list of T cell receptor beta chains from one sample in a study of OX40 agonist ivuxolimab in advanced cancers. Sequencing was performed with immunoSEQ multiplex PCR; in TCRdb, only in-frame clones are kept and a portion is missing. The repertoire has around 20,000 clones, approximately 69% of them found once; the top ten carry around 28%. The input for sequencing was CD4+ or CD8+ T cells sorted from blood, taken in a trial of the OX40 agonist ivuxolimab. The receptors here all came from an adult with an advanced solid tumor such as melanoma, head and neck, liver or kidney cancer. Each CDR3 is given without its conserved first and last residue.

V: TRBV6-1
J: TRBJ2-1
CDR3: ASSDPRQSHNEQF

V: TRBV5-1
J: TRBJ2-6
CDR3: ASSLYGTGTSGANVLT

V: TRBV28
J: TRBJ1-5
CDR3: ASRGDREHVYSNQPQH

V: TRBV27
J: TRBJ2-7
CDR3: ASSLTGLAGDYYPYEQY

V: TRBV28
J: TRBJ2-6
CDR3: ASSDGGRNSGANVLT

V: TRBV5-6
J: TRBJ2-1
CDR3: ASAEGAAMGNEQF

V: TRBV6-5
J: TRBJ1-4
CDR3: ASSSDRGYNEKLF

V: TRBV5-4
J: TRBJ2-2
CDR3: ASSFRAGRAGNAGELF

V: TRBV19
J: TRBJ2-2
CDR3: ASSTVAPDGPGELF

V: TRBV7-9
J: TRBJ2-1
CDR3: ASSPRAGGNSYNEQF

V: TRBV27
J: TRBJ2-1
CDR3: ASKEGNEQF

V: TRBV29-1
J: TRBJ2-1
CDR3: SIAGNEQF

V: TRBV27
J: TRBJ1-1
CDR3: ASSLGTLNTEAF

V: TRBV7-8
J: TRBJ1-5
CDR3: ASSFLSRYDQPQH

V: TRBV21-1
J: TRBJ1-4
CDR3: ASRTDSLYNEKLF

V: TRBV5-6
J: TRBJ2-3
CDR3: ASSLVIGTQY

V: TRBV4-1
J: TRBJ2-7
CDR3: ASSHLAGTGGGEQY

V: TRBV28
J: TRBJ1-5
CDR3: ASSSGMGNQPQH

V: TRBV11-1
J: TRBJ2-7
CDR3: ASSLVSGDEQY

V: TRBV6-1
J: TRBJ2-5
CDR3: ASSEFPRREQY

V: TRBV6-6
J: TRBJ2-7
CDR3: ATRRLAGGNEQY

V: TRBV7-9
J: TRBJ2-7
CDR3: ASSPRTGGSYEQY

V: TRBV6-1
J: TRBJ2-7
CDR3: ASSEKDTYEQY

V: TRBV13
J: TRBJ2-5
CDR3: ASKEGLNQETQY

V: TRBV6-5
J: TRBJ2-7
CDR3: ASSPGQGEYEQY

V: TRBV21-1
J: TRBJ1-3
CDR3: ASSKGPLVQPGNTIY

V: TRBV13
J: TRBJ1-1
CDR3: ASSLVISEAF

V: TRBV11-1
J: TRBJ1-1
CDR3: ASSLAGNTEAF

V: TRBV19
J: TRBJ2-2
CDR3: ASSQGIGTGELF

V: TRBV5-6
J: TRBJ2-7
CDR3: ASSLIAGYEQY

V: TRBV7-9
J: TRBJ1-2
CDR3: ASSLGVQGYT

V: TRBV6-6
J: TRBJ2-5
CDR3: ASSYGQFEETQY

V: TRBV9
J: TRBJ1-6
CDR3: ASLQGSLH

V: TRBV10-2
J: TRBJ1-2
CDR3: ASSDRTGPMDGYT

V: TRBV6-4
J: TRBJ2-7
CDR3: ASTLYEQY

V: TRBV7-8
J: TRBJ2-7
CDR3: ASSPRGIGDEQY